One sample yielded the 2 T cell receptor beta chains listed below, sequenced in a study of blood T cell repertoires in COVID-19. Here immunoSEQ multiplex PCR was the method, and the copy in TCRdb shows in-frame clones only, minus some. There are 70,000 or so clones in the sample; 65% to 80% occur only once, and less than 25% lies in the top ten. Sequenced: peripheral blood. The receptor source for this set is a human donor in a cohort sampled during active COVID-19.

The V and J genes are TRBV6-2 or TRBV6-3 and TRBJ2-1; D ambiguous. This CDR3 comprises 13 residues. Looked up from germline, CDR1 is MNHEY and CDR2 is SVGEGT. V lost 6 bases and J lost 6, with 12 bases in between. The CDR3 spells CASSNLNGNEQFF. The CDR3 DNA sequence: TGTGCCAGCAGCAATCTCAACGGCAATGAGCAGTTCTTC.

V and J are TRBV3-1 (or the pseudogene TRBV3-2) and TRBJ1-3; 7 bases agree with TRBD1. After removal of 1 base from V and 2 bases from J, the junction contained 5 bases not matched to a gene. The CDR3 spans 16 residues. Germline V gene data show CDR1 as LGHDT and CDR2 as YNNKEL (reference sequence). DNA for the CDR3: TGTGCCAGCAGCCAAGGTTCGGGACAGACTGGAAACACCATATATTTT. Its translation: CASSQGSGQTGNTIYF.